These 24 T cell receptor beta chains were all obtained from the same sample, sequenced in a study of blood T cell repertoires in COVID-19. Assay: immunoSEQ multiplex PCR; the TCRdb copy retains only in-frame clones and omits some. Here the sample spans a few hundred thousand clones, 88% being singletons. Sequenced input: peripheral blood. The receptors were gathered from a woman between 65 and 79 years old with COVID-19, enrolled during active disease.

This clone has more than one count but fewer than ten. This rearrangement joins TRBV11-2 to TRBJ2-7, with a weak D call TRBD1 (6 bases). V shed 5 bases and J shed 2 bases, with 16 bases lying between them. Germline lookup yields CDR1 SGHAT and CDR2 FQNNGV. This CDR3 has 15 residues. The CDR3 DNA reads as TGTGCCAGCAGCATCTCCGGGACAAGTGCCTACGAGCAGTACTTC. This codes for CASSISGTSAYEQYF.

The chain joins TRBV28 to TRBJ2-7, with TRBD2 matching 9 bases. CDR1 and CDR2 (germline): MDHEN, SYDVKM. V dropped 2 bases and J dropped 6; count of bases not matched to a gene: 5. This CDR3 comprises 14 residues. CDR3 sequence: CASSLGSGLAEQYF. Here the CDR3 DNA reads TGTGCCAGCAGTTTAGGATCGGGACTAGCCGAGCAGTACTTC.

V usage is TRBV30 and J usage is TRBJ2-7; tentative D call: TRBD2 (6 bases). CDR1 GTSNPN and CDR2 SVGIG come from the germline V gene (reference sequence). The CDR3 extends over 13 amino acids. Deletions cut 6 bases from V and 2 bases from J, with 14 bases between. CDR3 in amino acids: CACRRDLTYEQYF. The CDR3 nucleotides read TGTGCCTGCCGTCGGGACTTAACCTACGAGCAGTACTTC.

The CDR3 spells CAIRKLAGGEEQYF. CDR3 sequence (DNA): TGTGCCATCAGAAAACTAGCGGGAGGGGAAGAGCAGTACTTC. The chain links TRBV10-3 to TRBJ2-7, with TRBD2 identical over 13 bases. This CDR3 is built from 14 residues. Unmatched junction bases numbered 6, after V lost 6 bases and J lost 7 bases. The V gene's germline CDR1 is ENHRY and CDR2 SYGVKD.

The V and J genes are TRBV27 and TRBJ2-5, with a possible D match to TRBD2 (5 bases). Looked up from germline, CDR1 is MNHEY and CDR2 is SMNVEV (reference sequence). V was cut by 3 bases and J by 4 bases, with 21 bases left in between. The CDR3 spans 17 residues. CDR3 residues: CASSLSGLEPAGETQYF. In DNA, the CDR3 is TGTGCCAGCAGTTTGTCAGGCCTGGAACCGGCGGGAGAGACCCAGTACTTC.

The genes are TRBV2 and TRBJ1-1; D not resolved. This CDR3 region has 15 residues. CDR1 and CDR2 from the germline V gene are SNHLY and FYNNEI. The V end lost 4 bases, the J end lost 3 bases, and 15 bases lay between the germline ends. In DNA form, the CDR3 reads TGTGCCAGCAGTGCTGGGGAGGCGAGGGACACTGAAGCTTTCTTT. Translation: CASSAGEARDTEAFF.

J is TRBJ2-2 and V is TRBV5-1; 7 nucleotides match TRBD2. V trimming: 9 bases; J trimming: 2 bases; junction bases outside the gene matches: 10. The CDR3 runs 15 residues. Germline V gene lookup returns CDR1 SGHRS and CDR2 YFSETQ. CDR3 amino acids: CATSPGGANTGELFF. CDR3 coding DNA: TGCGCCACTTCTCCGGGGGGAGCTAACACCGGGGAGCTGTTTTTT.

In this sample, this clone turned up a few times. V usage is TRBV12-3 or TRBV12-4 and J usage is TRBJ1-5; TRBD1 matches at 7 bases. The CDR3 length is 13 residues. The ends lost 5 bases at V and 7 bases at J; junction bases unmatched: 5. CDR3 sequence reads: CASSRQGGQPQHF. DNA for the CDR3: TGTGCCAGCAGTCGACAGGGCGGCCAGCCCCAGCATTTT.

The chain couples TRBV4-2 to TRBJ2-3; 8 bases are shared with TRBD2. CDR1 LGHNA and CDR2 YNFKEQ come from the germline V gene. This CDR3 spans 17 amino acids. V trimming: 1 base; J trimming: 5 bases; junction bases outside the gene matches: 11. DNA of the CDR3: TGTGCCAGCAGCCAAGTGTACCGGGAGGGATGGTTAGATACGCAGTATTTT. Translated: CASSQVYREGWLDTQYF.

The chain employs TRBV28 and TRBJ2-7; 9 bases map to TRBD2. The CDR3 length is 15 residues. V was pared by 8 bases and J by 2 bases, with 10 bases of the junction left unmatched. Germline CDR1 is MDHEN and CDR2 is SYDVKM. In nucleotides, the CDR3 is TGTGCCAGCGGCGGGAGGGCCTTTTCGCCCTACGAGCAGTACTTC. As protein: CASGGRAFSPYEQYF.

The chain has TRBV7-3 and TRBJ1-1, with 9 nucleotides matching TRBD1. In germline, CDR1 is SGHTA, CDR2 FQGTGA. The junction had 8 bases not matched to a gene; V was cut back by 5 bases and J by 4 bases. The CDR3 has 15 residues. This CDR3 reads CASSEQGAGITEAFF. CDR3 nucleotide sequence: TGTGCCAGCAGCGAACAGGGGGCCGGGATCACTGAAGCTTTCTTT.

The V call is TRBV6-6, the J call TRBJ2-7, with TRBD2 matching over 14 bases. This CDR3 has 15 residues. The ends lost 7 bases at V and 2 bases at J; junction bases unmatched: 4. Per the germline V gene, CDR1 is MNHNY and CDR2 is SVGAGI (reference sequence). Written as DNA, the CDR3 is TGTGCCAGCACCCGACTAGCGGGAGGGGCCTACGAGCAGTACTTC. It yields the protein CASTRLAGGAYEQYF.

Remarks on this clone: Other nucleotide sequences in the sample specify the same CDR3. V usage is TRBV27 and J usage is TRBJ2-2; D uncertain. Trimming removed 0 bases at V and 1 base at J, with 3 bases between. The CDR3 runs 14 residues. CDR1 and CDR2 (germline): MNHEY, SMNVEV (reference sequence). In nucleotides, the CDR3 is TGTGCCAGCAGTTTATCGAGGAACACCGGGGAGCTGTTTTTT. It specifies CASSLSRNTGELFF.

This clone was seen only a few times. The J gene is TRBJ2-7, the V gene TRBV28; perhaps TRBD1 as D (5 bases). The V gene's germline CDR1 is MDHEN and CDR2 SYDVKM. V lost 6 bases, J lost 3 bases, and 15 bases lay in between. The CDR3 covers 14 residues. The CDR3 region has the DNA TGTGCCAGCAGACTACGCCTAAGGGGCTACGAGCAGTACTTC. This translates into CASRLRLRGYEQYF.

The rearrangement links TRBV2 to TRBJ2-3, with 8 bases that match TRBD2. The junction had 5 bases not matched to a gene; V was cut back by 5 bases and J by 4 bases. The CDR3 loop spans 14 amino acids. Per germline, CDR1 SNHLY and CDR2 FYNNEI. The DNA for the CDR3 is TGTGCCAGCAGTATACTAGCGGAGTCAGATACGCAGTATTTT. The encoded protein is CASSILAESDTQYF.

The CDR3 DNA reads as TGTGCCAGCAGTTTGGTGGCGGACTCCTACGAGCAGTACTTC. It translates to CASSLVADSYEQYF. The rearrangement joins TRBV28 to TRBJ2-7, with D unresolved. Looked up from germline, CDR1 is MDHEN and CDR2 is SYDVKM. Trimming pared 3 bases from V and 0 bases from J, leaving 9 bases between. The CDR3 is 14 amino acids.

The rearrangement joins TRBV2 to TRBJ1-1; D possibly corresponds to TRBD1 (6 bases). CDR1 and CDR2 from the germline V gene are SNHLY and FYNNEI. The CDR3 is made up of 15 amino acids. V lost 8 bases and J 1 base, leaving 17 bases between the germline ends. The CDR3 nucleotides read TGTGCCAGCGAGGGGGATAGATTTAAGAACACTGAAGCTTTCTTT. It encodes CASEGDRFKNTEAFF.

This sequence joins TRBV19 and TRBJ1-1; 8 bases line up with TRBD1. The germline V gene has CDR1 LNHDA and CDR2 SQIVND (reference sequence). CDR3 length: 15 amino acids. With 3 bases clipped from V and 1 base from J, the junction kept 4 bases outside the gene matches. CDR3 bases: TGTGCCAGTAGTATGACAGGGGTACCGAACACTGAAGCTTTCTTT. Residues: CASSMTGVPNTEAFF.

V and J are TRBV19 and TRBJ2-5, with 8 bases that match TRBD2. The ends lost 2 bases at V and 4 bases at J; junction bases unmatched: 6. Germline V gene data show CDR1 as LNHDA and CDR2 as SQIVND (reference sequence). The CDR3 length is 15 residues. The CDR3 sequence is CASSITGGVGETQYF. The CDR3 coding sequence is TGTGCCAGTAGTATAACGGGAGGGGTGGGAGAGACCCAGTACTTC.

V and J are TRBV5-6 and TRBJ2-7; 9 bases are a match to TRBD1. After removal of 3 bases from V and 3 bases from J, the junction contained 4 bases not matched to a gene. The V gene's germline CDR1 is SGHDT and CDR2 YYEEEE. The CDR3 runs 14 residues. CDR3: CASSSGTGIYEQYF. Here the CDR3 DNA reads TGTGCCAGCAGCTCCGGGACAGGGATCTACGAGCAGTACTTC.

This rearrangement joins TRBV28 to TRBJ2-7; TRBD2 matches at 7 bases. V lost 5 bases to trimming and J lost 2 bases; unmatched junction nucleotides: 3. CDR1 and CDR2 from the germline V gene are MDHEN and SYDVKM. This CDR3 has 13 residues. The CDR3: CASSHGTTYEQYF. CDR3 DNA: TGTGCCAGCAGTCACGGGACTACCTACGAGCAGTACTTC.

This chain links TRBV7-2 with TRBJ1-1; D unresolved. The CDR3 length is 16 residues. Between the trimmed V and J ends, which lost 0 bases and 1 base, there was a span of 12 bases. CDR1 SGHTA and CDR2 FQGNSA come from the germline V gene. The CDR3 protein is CASSLAGGGGNTEAFF. In DNA, the CDR3 is TGTGCCAGCAGCTTAGCGGGAGGAGGTGGGAACACTGAAGCTTTCTTT.

This clone was detected a few times. This chain uses TRBV5-1 with TRBJ1-2, with 9 positions matching TRBD1. The germline CDR1 and CDR2 sequences are SGHRS and YFSETQ. The CDR3 contains 15 residues. Unmatched junction bases numbered 13, after V lost 5 bases and J lost 8 bases. The CDR3, as DNA: TGCGCCAGCAGACCGACAGGGGGAGTTTATTCCGGCTACACCTTC. Translation: CASRPTGGVYSGYTF. Drawing the rest from reference TRBV5-1 and TRBJ1-2, the complete variable domain is KAGVTQTPRYLIKTRGQQVTLSCSPISGHRSVSWYQQTPGQGLQFLFEYFSETQRNKGNFPGRFSGRQFSNSRSEMNVSTLELGDSALYLCASRPTGGVYSGYTFGSGTRLTVV.

V is TRBV3-1 (or the pseudogene TRBV3-2) and J is TRBJ2-1; 9 nucleotides match TRBD2. The germline gives CDR1 LGHDT, CDR2 YNNKEL (reference sequence). J lost 4 bases, V lost 5 bases, and 9 bases had no gene match. The CDR3 totals 16 residues. For the CDR3, the DNA is TGTGCCAGCAGCACATGGACTAGCGCAAAGTACAATGAGCAGTTCTTC. This codes for CASSTWTSAKYNEQFF.